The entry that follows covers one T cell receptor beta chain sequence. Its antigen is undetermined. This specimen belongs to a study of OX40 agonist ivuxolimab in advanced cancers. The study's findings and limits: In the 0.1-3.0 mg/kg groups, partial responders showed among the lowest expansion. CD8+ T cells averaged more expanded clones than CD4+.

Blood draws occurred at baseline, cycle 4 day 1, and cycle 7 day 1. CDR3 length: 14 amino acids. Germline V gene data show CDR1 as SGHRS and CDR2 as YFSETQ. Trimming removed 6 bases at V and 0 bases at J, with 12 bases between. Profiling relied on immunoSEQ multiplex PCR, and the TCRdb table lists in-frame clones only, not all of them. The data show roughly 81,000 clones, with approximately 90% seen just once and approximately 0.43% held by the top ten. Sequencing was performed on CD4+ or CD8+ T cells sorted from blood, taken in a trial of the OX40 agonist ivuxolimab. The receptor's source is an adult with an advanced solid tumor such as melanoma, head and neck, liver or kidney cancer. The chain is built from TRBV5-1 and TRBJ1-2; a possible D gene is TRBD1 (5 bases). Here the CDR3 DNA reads TGCGCCAGCACCCCGACAGAAGCTAACTATGGCTACACCTTC. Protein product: CASTPTEANYGYTF.